A selection of T cell receptor beta chains follows, all from one sample in a study of blood T cells in healthy people across ages. Via MiXCR, TCRdb re-called the 5' RACE reads, giving one row per CDR3 protein. The sample includes 800,000 to 1,000,000 distinct CDR3 sequences, 40% to 60% of them seen just once. Sequences were obtained from blood. The receptor source for this set is a man aged 25 to 40 in good health. Both conserved end residues are part of each CDR3. The order of the fields is V gene, clone size, D gene, J gene, CDR3 protein, CDR3 DNA. A D gene is named only where the DNA matches it firmly. Some rows have no size entry. The others give once, few or many, or a class for an expanded clone.

V: TRBV20-1; size: .; D: .; J: TRBJ1-5; CDR3: CSGIGTSNQPQHF; DNA: TGCAGTGGAATAGGGACAAGCAATCAGCCCCAGCATTTT
V: TRBV4-1; size: .; D: .; J: TRBJ1-6; CDR3: CASSQQTVSSYNSPLHF; DNA: TGCGCCAGCAGCCAGCAGACGGTGAGCTCCTATAATTCACCCCTCCACTTT
V: TRBV5-1; size: .; D: .; J: TRBJ2-5; CDR3: CASSLVSTTQYF; DNA: TGCGCCAGCAGCTTGGTTTCGACGACCCAGTACTTC
V: TRBV9; size: .; D: .; J: TRBJ2-3; CDR3: CASSVEGGTQYF; DNA: TGTGCCAGCAGCGTAGAGGGGGGTACGCAGTATTTT
V: TRBV7-9; size: few; D: .; J: TRBJ1-1; CDR3: CASRIVQGTEAFF; DNA: TGTGCCAGCAGGATAGTACAGGGCACTGAAGCTTTCTTT
V: TRBV5-1; size: once; D: .; J: TRBJ1-6; CDR3: CASSQRGNYLVSPLHF; DNA: TGCGCCAGCAGCCAGAGGGGGAACTACTTAGTTTCACCCCTCCACTTT
V: TRBV7-9; size: .; D: TRBD1; J: TRBJ2-7; CDR3: CASSHRDSSHEQYF; DNA: TGTGCCAGCAGCCACAGGGACAGTTCTCACGAGCAGTACTTC
V: TRBV4-3; size: .; D: TRBD2; J: TRBJ2-1; CDR3: CASSQGLLAGGPEQFF; DNA: TGCGCCAGCAGCCAAGGATTACTAGCGGGAGGGCCTGAGCAGTTCTTC
V: TRBV6-5; size: .; D: .; J: TRBJ1-2; CDR3: CASRDTDSYGYTF; DNA: TGTGCCAGCAGGGATACGGACAGCTATGGCTACACCTTC
V: TRBV4-1; size: few; D: TRBD1; J: TRBJ1-2; CDR3: CASSQERVQGQGNYGYTF; DNA: TGCGCCAGCAGCCAAGAGCGCGTCCAGGGACAGGGTAACTATGGCTACACCTTC
V: TRBV6-5; size: .; D: .; J: TRBJ2-7; CDR3: CASSYGQSYEQYF; DNA: TGTGCCAGCAGTTACGGGCAGTCCTACGAGCAGTACTTC
V: TRBV14; size: .; D: TRBD1; J: TRBJ2-4; CDR3: CASSQDWAGGDVSKNIQYF; DNA: TGTGCCAGCAGCCAAGATTGGGCAGGGGGCGACGTTTCCAAAAACATTCAGTACTTC
V: TRBV7-2; size: .; D: .; J: TRBJ1-6; CDR3: CACSLERNNSPLHF; DNA: TGTGCCTGCAGCCTAGAACGGAATAATTCACCCCTCCACTTT
V: TRBV7-2; size: .; D: .; J: TRBJ1-2; CDR3: CASSGLDGTYGYTF; DNA: TGTGCCAGCAGCGGGTTGGACGGGACCTATGGCTACACCTTC
V: TRBV7-8; size: .; D: .; J: TRBJ1-4; CDR3: CASSPKAGALEKLFF; DNA: TGTGCCAGCAGCCCCAAGGCAGGGGCGCTCGAAAAACTGTTTTTT
V: TRBV5-1; size: .; D: .; J: TRBJ2-7; CDR3: CASSLGSQGPFYEQYF; DNA: TGCGCCAGCAGCTTGGGATCACAGGGACCTTTCTACGAGCAGTACTTC
V: TRBV6-2/TRBV6-3; size: .; D: .; J: TRBJ1-2; CDR3: CASSSIDGGNFYGYTF; DNA: TGTGCCAGCAGTTCCATCGACGGTGGCAATTTCTATGGCTACACCTTC
V: TRBV20-1; size: .; D: .; J: TRBJ1-1; CDR3: CSARCLVETEAFF; DNA: TGCAGTGCTAGGTGTCTCGTGGAGACTGAAGCTTTCTTT
V: TRBV6-6; size: .; D: TRBD2; J: TRBJ2-1; CDR3: CASMISSGTSYNEQFF; DNA: TGTGCCAGCATGATTTCTAGCGGAACCTCCTACAATGAGCAGTTCTTC
V: TRBV20-1; size: .; D: .; J: TRBJ2-5; CDR3: CSAREGSETQYF; DNA: TGCAGTGCTAGGGAGGGCTCCGAGACCCAGTACTTC
V: TRBV4-2; size: .; D: TRBD2; J: TRBJ2-7; CDR3: CASGQDRETSGGWEQYF; DNA: TGTGCCAGCGGCCAAGATAGGGAGACTAGCGGGGGTTGGGAGCAGTACTTC
V: TRBV5-1; size: .; D: .; J: TRBJ1-1; CDR3: CASSEGPVNTEAFF; DNA: TGCGCCAGCAGCGAGGGTCCGGTGAACACTGAAGCTTTCTTT
V: TRBV20-1; size: few; D: .; J: TRBJ2-5; CDR3: CSALFGGSLQQTQYF; DNA: TGCAGTGCTCTCTTCGGGGGATCTCTACAACAGACCCAGTACTTC
V: TRBV7-2; size: .; D: TRBD1; J: TRBJ2-3; CDR3: CASSTRQGGRDTQYF; DNA: TGTGCCAGCAGCACCCGACAGGGGGGGAGAGATACGCAGTATTTT
V: TRBV24-1; size: .; D: .; J: TRBJ2-1; CDR3: CATSLDTPQEQFF; DNA: TGTGCCACCAGTCTCGATACCCCCCAAGAGCAGTTCTTC
V: TRBV4-1; size: .; D: .; J: TRBJ2-7; CDR3: CASSQELSYEQYF; DNA: TGCGCCAGCAGCCAGGAACTCTCCTACGAGCAGTACTTC
V: TRBV20-1; size: .; D: TRBD2; J: TRBJ2-1; CDR3: CSASGAGLAGNNEQFF; DNA: TGCAGTGCTAGCGGGGCGGGGCTAGCGGGGAACAATGAGCAGTTCTTC
V: TRBV24-1; size: .; D: .; J: TRBJ2-2; CDR3: CATSDLRGTYTGELFF; DNA: TGTGCCACCAGTGATTTGCGGGGAACTTACACCGGGGAGCTGTTTTTT
V: TRBV6-2/TRBV6-3; size: .; D: .; J: TRBJ2-1; CDR3: CASMGTGRGNEQFF; DNA: TGTGCCAGCATGGGCACGGGGCGAGGCAATGAGCAGTTCTTC
V: TRBV12-3/TRBV12-4; size: .; D: .; J: TRBJ1-1; CDR3: CASTLREITEAFF; DNA: TGTGCCAGCACCCTTAGGGAGATCACTGAAGCTTTCTTT
V: TRBV12-3/TRBV12-4; size: .; D: TRBD1; J: TRBJ2-7; CDR3: CASRPGTGIGEQYF; DNA: TGTGCCAGCAGGCCCGGGACAGGGATCGGCGAGCAGTACTTC
V: TRBV10-3; size: few; D: .; J: TRBJ1-4; CDR3: CAISARNEKLFF; DNA: TGTGCCATCAGTGCAAGGAATGAAAAACTGTTTTTT
V: TRBV3-1; size: .; D: .; J: TRBJ2-1; CDR3: CASSQFAGSLDNEQFF; DNA: TGTGCCAGCAGCCAGTTCGCCGGGAGCTTGGACAATGAGCAGTTCTTC
V: TRBV14; size: once; D: TRBD2; J: TRBJ2-5; CDR3: CASSAGTSFIETQYF; DNA: TGTGCCAGCAGCGCGGGGACTAGCTTCATTGAGACCCAGTACTTC
V: TRBV20-1; size: few; D: TRBD1; J: TRBJ2-3; CDR3: CSATVQGVMITDTQYF; DNA: TGCAGTGCTACTGTACAGGGGGTCATGATTACAGATACGCAGTATTTT
V: TRBV7-9; size: .; D: .; J: TRBJ2-2; CDR3: CASSPKGSYTGELFF; DNA: TGTGCCAGCAGCCCGAAGGGCAGCTACACCGGGGAGCTGTTTTTT
V: TRBV7-9; size: few; D: .; J: TRBJ2-7; CDR3: CASSSQNTYEQYF; DNA: TGTGCCAGCAGCTCACAGAATACCTACGAGCAGTACTTC
V: TRBV24-1; size: .; D: .; J: TRBJ1-2; CDR3: CATSGPLDYGYTF; DNA: TGTGCCACCAGCGGGCCCCTGGACTATGGCTACACCTTC
V: TRBV6-1; size: .; D: TRBD2; J: TRBJ2-7; CDR3: CASWRLAGAEQYF; DNA: TGTGCCAGCTGGCGACTAGCGGGGGCCGAGCAGTACTTC
V: TRBV20-1; size: .; D: .; J: TRBJ1-1; CDR3: CSARASTEAFF; DNA: TGCAGTGCGCGGGCTAGCACTGAAGCTTTCTTT
V: TRBV29-1; size: .; D: TRBD1; J: TRBJ1-1; CDR3: CSAEGQMNTEAFF; DNA: TGCAGCGCCGAGGGACAGATGAACACTGAAGCTTTCTTT
V: TRBV5-1; size: .; D: .; J: TRBJ1-2; CDR3: CASSSDRLSTF; DNA: TGCGCCAGCAGCTCGGACAGATTAAGCACCTTC
V: TRBV7-9; size: once; D: .; J: TRBJ2-7; CDR3: CASTLGTLPYEQYF; DNA: TGTGCCAGCACCCTTGGGACATTGCCCTACGAGCAGTACTTC
V: TRBV24-1; size: .; D: .; J: TRBJ2-7; CDR3: CATSGGGSYEQYF; DNA: TGTGCCACCAGTGGAGGGGGCTCCTACGAGCAGTACTTC
V: TRBV7-2; size: few; D: .; J: TRBJ1-5; CDR3: CASSLGSTIVKSQPQHF; DNA: TGTGCCAGCAGCTTAGGATCGACCATAGTAAAGAGTCAGCCCCAGCATTTT